The 29 T cell receptor beta chains presented below share a single source sample, sequenced in a study of Graves' ophthalmopathy and Graves' hyperthyroidism. RNA served as the template for amplifying TCR beta CDR3 regions. First-round RT-PCR used HTBI primers; second-round multiplex PCR followed. Via MiXCR, TCRdb re-called the multiplex PCR reads, giving one row per CDR3 protein. The repertoire holds about 210,000 distinct CDR3 sequences, with roughly 29% as singletons. Material: peripheral blood. The origin of the receptors is a man aged 45-65 years with Graves' ophthalmopathy.

This clonotype appeared many times. The chain is built from TRBV29-1 and TRBJ2-7; TRBD1 is a possible D gene (7 bases). Germline V gene lookup returns CDR1 SQVTM and CDR2 ANQGSEA. Trimming removed 3 bases from V and 3 bases from J, with 12 bases in between. The CDR3 is 13 residues long. CDR3 loop: CSVDQGGGYEQYF. The CDR3 nucleotides are TGCAGCGTTGACCAGGGGGGAGGCTACGAGCAGTACTTC.

The chain uses TRBV27 and TRBJ1-2, with D uncertain. The CDR3 is made up of 14 amino acids. V dropped 3 bases and J dropped 4 bases, with 12 bases sitting between them. Germline V gives CDR1 MNHEY, CDR2 SMNVEV (reference sequence). Here the CDR3 DNA reads TGTGCCAGCAGTTTCAGAGGGTCCCGCTATGGCTACACCTTC. Translating it yields CASSFRGSRYGYTF.

This clonotype came up many times. The J gene is TRBJ2-4, the V gene TRBV28, with D unclear. The V end lost 5 bases, the J end lost 4 bases, and 18 bases lay between the germline ends. This CDR3 region has 16 residues. Germline V CDR1 and CDR2: MDHEN, SYDVKM. Here the CDR3 DNA reads TGTGCCAGCAGTCCCCGACCACCTTGGACGAAAAACATTCAGTACTTC. As protein: CASSPRPPWTKNIQYF.

This clonotype was counted at least ten times. The genes are TRBV20-1 and TRBJ2-5; D uncertain. The germline V gene encodes CDR1 DFQATT and CDR2 SNEGSKA (reference sequence). V was clipped by 6 bases and J by 5 bases, with 7 bases between them. This CDR3 region has 10 residues. CDR3 sequence: CSAEEETQYF. CDR3 DNA: TGCAGTGCGGAAGAGGAGACCCAGTACTTC.

This clonotype appeared many times. The chain uses TRBV6-4 and TRBJ2-7; 15 bases map to TRBD2. V gave up 6 bases and J gave up 3 bases; unmatched junction bases: 12. This CDR3 comprises 18 residues. Germline CDR1 is MRHNA and CDR2 is SNTAGT. Written as DNA, the CDR3 is TGTGCCAGCAGCCGATCGGGACTAGCGGGAGGACGCCACTACGAGCAGTACTTC. This sequence encodes CASSRSGLAGGRHYEQYF.

This clonotype was picked up many times. The chain couples TRBV20-1 to TRBJ2-2; tentatively, D is TRBD1 or TRBD2 (5 bases each). From germline, CDR1 is DFQATT and CDR2 SNEGSKA (reference sequence). The CDR3 runs to 12 residues. Between the trimmed V and J ends, which lost 5 bases and 6 bases, there was a span of 10 bases. Written as DNA, the CDR3 is TGCAGTGCTGCGTTGGGACCCGGGGAGCTGTTTTTT. Translated, it gives CSAALGPGELFF.

This clonotype was seen many times. The V and J genes are TRBV6-1 and TRBJ2-5; 7 bases map to TRBD2. Germline V CDR1 and CDR2: MNHNS, SASEGT. J gave up 5 bases and V 1 base, and 7 bases lay outside the gene matches. This CDR3 spans 15 amino acids. CDR3 sequence: CASSEGGGRRETQYF. The CDR3 coding sequence is TGTGCCAGCAGTGAAGGAGGCGGGAGAAGGGAGACCCAGTACTTC.

This clonotype has ten or more counts. The CDR3: CASRGGETQYF. Written as DNA, the CDR3 is TGTGCCAGCAGGGGTGGAGAGACCCAGTACTTC. The chain has TRBV12-3 or TRBV12-4 and TRBJ2-5; no reliable D call. This CDR3 is 11 amino acids long. V was shortened by 6 bases and J by 4 bases, with 6 bases between the two germline ends.

This clonotype was recorded many times. V and J are TRBV5-1 and TRBJ1-5; D ambiguous. The CDR3 is made up of 14 amino acids. Germline V gene data show CDR1 as SGHRS and CDR2 as YFSETQ. The ends were cut back, 4 bases at V and 6 bases at J, with 14 bases in the middle. The CDR3 bases are TGCGCCAGCAGCCCGGGCTTTGGGTTTCAGCCCCAGCATTTT. Translated: CASSPGFGFQPQHF.

This clonotype was found many times. The J gene is TRBJ1-1, the V gene TRBV19, with D perhaps matching TRBD1 (6 bases). The CDR3 extends over 12 amino acids. Germline V gene data show CDR1 as LNHDA and CDR2 as SQIVND (reference sequence). V lost 9 bases to trimming and J lost 1 base, with 9 bases between them. The CDR3 reads CASETGNTEAFF. Here the CDR3 DNA reads TGTGCCAGCGAGACAGGGAACACTGAAGCTTTCTTT.

Many counts were recorded for this clonotype. The V call is TRBV27, the J call TRBJ2-7; 8 nucleotides agree with TRBD2. Unmatched junction bases numbered 7, after V lost 4 bases and J lost 2 bases. The CDR3 covers 15 residues. The germline gives CDR1 MNHEY, CDR2 SMNVEV (reference sequence). DNA for the CDR3: TGTGCCAGCAGTTATCTTGGCGGGAGGCCCTACGAGCAGTACTTC. It codes for CASSYLGGRPYEQYF.

This clonotype has at least ten counts. This chain joins TRBV7-2 and TRBJ2-5; TRBD2 agrees at 7 bases. This CDR3 comprises 14 residues. The germline V gene encodes CDR1 SGHTA and CDR2 FQGNSA. J was trimmed by 13 bases and V by 0 bases; bases with no gene match: 11. The CDR3 DNA sequence: TGTGCCAGCAGCTTAGCTAGCGGGCGGGGTCAGGGGTACTTC. Translated: CASSLASGRGQGYF.

The chain has TRBV25-1 and TRBJ1-2; TRBD1 agrees at 8 bases. Germline V gene data show CDR1 as MGHDK and CDR2 as SYGVNS. After removal of 5 bases from V and 10 bases from J, the junction contained 9 bases not matched to a gene. The CDR3 has 13 residues. In nucleotides, the CDR3 is TGTGCCAGCAGTTTCCTCGGGACAGGCGACTACACCTTC. Its protein is CASSFLGTGDYTF.

The chain carries TRBV6-5 and TRBJ2-7, with 7 positions matching TRBD1. V trimming: 0 bases; J trimming: 4 bases; junction bases outside the gene matches: 3. CDR3 length: 14 amino acids. The germline V gene encodes CDR1 MNHEY and CDR2 SVGAGI. The CDR3 reads CASSYSGTDYEQYF. DNA of the CDR3: TGTGCCAGCAGTTACTCCGGGACAGATTACGAGCAGTACTTC.

This clonotype showed up many times. V and J are TRBV28 and TRBJ2-6; D possibly uses TRBD1 or TRBD2 (5 bases each). V lost 7 bases and J 4 bases, leaving 23 bases between the germline ends. The CDR3 loop spans 18 amino acids. Germline values: CDR1 MDHEN, CDR2 SYDVKM. This CDR3 is CASNPLGELEGGANVLTF. CDR3 sequence (DNA): TGTGCCAGCAACCCACTGGGGGAACTAGAAGGGGGGGCCAACGTCCTGACTTTC.

Ten or more counts support this clonotype. The chain has TRBV28 and TRBJ1-5; TRBD1 might be the D (6 bases). With 7 bases removed from V and 2 bases from J, the gap between germline ends came to 18 bases. CDR3 length: 16 amino acids. CDR1 is MDHEN and CDR2 is SYDVKM in the germline V gene. CDR3 bases: TGTGCCAGCACCACGGGGCTCGGACAGCGCAATCAGCCCCAGCATTTT. Translating it yields CASTTGLGQRNQPQHF.

This clonotype was seen only a few times. V gene TRBV4-1 combines with J gene TRBJ2-7, with 10 bases identical to TRBD2. The CDR3 is 16 residues long. V lost 3 bases to trimming and J lost 0 bases; unmatched junction nucleotides: 5. The germline V gene has CDR1 MGHRA and CDR2 YSYEKL. CDR3 amino acids: CASSQELAGSSYEQYF. CDR3 sequence (DNA): TGCGCCAGCAGCCAGGAACTAGCGGGGAGCTCCTACGAGCAGTACTTC.

V gene TRBV6-1 combines with J gene TRBJ2-7; D is perhaps TRBD1 (6 bases). Germline-derived CDR1 and CDR2 are MNHNS and SASEGT. The CDR3 runs 15 residues. Between the trimmed V and J ends, which lost 6 bases and 0 bases, there was a span of 15 bases. CDR3 in amino acids: CASSRTADGSYEQYF. The CDR3 DNA follows: TGTGCCAGCAGCAGGACAGCCGACGGCTCCTACGAGCAGTACTTC.

This chain joins TRBV12-3 or TRBV12-4 and TRBJ2-7; no definite D call. Trimming removed 1 base at V and 6 bases at J, with 10 bases between. This CDR3 spans 13 amino acids. In nucleotides, the CDR3 is TGTGCCAGCAGTTTAGTGGCCACAGCCGAGCAGTACTTC. Its translation: CASSLVATAEQYF.

At least ten counts were recorded for this clonotype. This sequence joins TRBV7-2 and TRBJ2-5, with 7 bases identical to TRBD2. Trimming cost V 3 bases and J 1 base; bases outside gene matches: 5. The germline V gene encodes CDR1 SGHTA and CDR2 FQGNSA. The CDR3 is 15 residues long. CDR3 loop: CASSFVGGLQETQYF. In nucleotides, the CDR3 is TGTGCCAGCAGCTTTGTGGGAGGGCTCCAAGAGACCCAGTACTTC.

The CDR3 DNA reads as TGTGCCAGCACCCTAAGAGGTCGGTCGGTCATTGGCTACACCTTC. This gives the protein CASTLRGRSVIGYTF. The J gene is TRBJ1-2, the V gene TRBV28; no clear D gene. Germline values: CDR1 MDHEN, CDR2 SYDVKM. The ends were cut back, 7 bases at V and 7 bases at J, with 22 bases in the middle. The length of the CDR3 is 15 residues.

This clonotype has at least ten counts. The CDR3 bases are TGTGCCTGCTCAACTCGAGGGGTCTACGAGCAGTACTTC. Protein product: CACSTRGVYEQYF. V is TRBV28 and J is TRBJ2-7; the D call may be TRBD1 or TRBD2 (5 bases each). Germline V gene lookup returns CDR1 MDHEN and CDR2 SYDVKM. The V and J ends lost 11 bases and 3 bases respectively, with 17 bases between them. This CDR3 comprises 13 residues.

The CDR3 DNA follows: TGCAGCGGCATGGACAGGGGAGCGGACACTGAAGCTTTCTTT. It is translated as CSGMDRGADTEAFF. The genes are TRBV29-1 and TRBJ1-1, with TRBD1 matching 9 bases. With 7 bases clipped from V and 3 bases from J, the junction kept 9 bases outside the gene matches. The CDR3 covers 14 residues. Germline V lookup: CDR1 SQVTM, CDR2 ANQGSEA.

The V call is TRBV28, the J call TRBJ1-5; 7 bases are a match to TRBD1. Looked up from germline, CDR1 is MDHEN and CDR2 is SYDVKM. The V and J ends lost 8 bases and 6 bases, in that order; junction bases with no gene match: 7. This CDR3 is built from 13 residues. CDR3 in amino acids: CASLQGTRQPQHF. The CDR3 nucleotides read TGTGCCAGCCTACAGGGGACGCGTCAGCCCCAGCATTTT.

This clonotype has a count of ten or more. The chain is built from TRBV4-1 and TRBJ1-2, with D possibly TRBD1 on 5 matching bases. V was pared by 0 bases and J by 4 bases, with 15 bases between. The CDR3 has 16 amino acids. CDR1 MGHRA and CDR2 YSYEKL come from the germline V gene. The CDR3 spells CASSQDGGLTIYGYTF. The CDR3 nucleotides read TGCGCCAGCAGCCAAGACGGGGGACTGACTATCTATGGCTACACCTTC.

This clonotype has more than one count but fewer than ten. This chain connects TRBV6-1 to TRBJ1-2, with 9 bases identical to TRBD1. This CDR3 is 13 amino acids long. Germline assignment: CDR1 MNHNS and CDR2 SASEGT. The J segment lost 12 bases and the V segment lost 6 bases, leaving 11 bases of the junction unmatched. The CDR3 DNA follows: TGTGCCAGCAGCCCGGGACAGGGACTTGTCAACACCTTC. It yields the protein CASSPGQGLVNTF.

This clonotype was recorded many times. The genes are TRBV7-9 and TRBJ2-3, with 7 bases fitting TRBD2. Losses at the gene ends were 5 bases for V and 4 bases for J; bases not matched to a gene: 9. CDR3 length equals 15 residues. Germline CDR1 is SEHNR and CDR2 is FQNEAQ (reference sequence). The CDR3: CASSRTSVGADTQYF. CDR3 sequence (DNA): TGTGCCAGCAGCCGAACTAGCGTGGGGGCAGATACGCAGTATTTT.

This clonotype was seen ten or more times. The J gene is TRBJ2-5, the V gene TRBV2; D may be TRBD2 (6 bases). This CDR3 comprises 13 residues. Germline V gene data show CDR1 as SNHLY and CDR2 as FYNNEI. Trimming left V 4 bases short and J 0 bases short, with 6 bases between. The CDR3 reads CASSGDYQETQYF. The DNA for the CDR3 is TGTGCCAGCAGTGGGGACTACCAAGAGACCCAGTACTTC.

The table lists this clonotype with many counts. The chain combines TRBV10-3 with TRBJ2-6; a possible D gene is TRBD1 (5 bases). CDR3 length: 19 amino acids. The germline V gene encodes CDR1 ENHRY and CDR2 SYGVKD. Trimming took off 0 bases at V and 0 bases at J, with 15 bases between the two ends. The CDR3 region is CAISESGQGKSSGANVLTF. CDR3 bases: TGTGCCATCAGTGAGTCGGGCCAGGGAAAAAGCTCTGGGGCCAACGTCCTGACTTTC.